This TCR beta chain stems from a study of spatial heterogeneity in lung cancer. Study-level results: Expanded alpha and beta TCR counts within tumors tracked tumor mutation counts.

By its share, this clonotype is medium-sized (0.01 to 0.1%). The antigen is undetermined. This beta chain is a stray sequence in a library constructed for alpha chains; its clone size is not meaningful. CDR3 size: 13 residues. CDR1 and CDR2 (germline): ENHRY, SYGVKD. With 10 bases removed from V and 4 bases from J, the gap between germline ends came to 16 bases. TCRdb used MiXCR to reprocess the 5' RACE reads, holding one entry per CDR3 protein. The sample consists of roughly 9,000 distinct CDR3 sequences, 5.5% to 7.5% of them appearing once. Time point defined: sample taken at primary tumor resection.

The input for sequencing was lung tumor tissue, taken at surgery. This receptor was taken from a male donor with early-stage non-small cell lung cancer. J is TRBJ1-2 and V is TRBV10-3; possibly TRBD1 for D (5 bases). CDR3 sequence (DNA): TGTGCCACCCATACAGGAGGTGGCTATGGCTACACCTTC. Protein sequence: CATHTGGGYGYTF.